This entry lists 27 T cell receptor beta chains sequenced from one sample in a study of shared clonotypes between healthy human individuals. The protocol was immunoSEQ multiplex PCR, while the TCRdb copy is restricted to in-frame clones and leaves out a portion. Counted here are more than 900,000 clones, 75% to 80% occurring once; the ten biggest clones make up around 0.61%. Sequencing was done on a sample of memory CD4+ T cells from PBMCs. Described subset: CD45RA-negative fraction. All receptors come from a man in his late teens or twenties in good health. Some clones in this sample may be carry-over from other donors' samples.

The chain employs TRBV6-1 and TRBJ2-7; 8 positions agree with TRBD2. CDR1 is MNHNS and CDR2 is SASEGT in the germline V gene. Unmatched junction bases numbered 17, after V lost 7 bases and J lost 9 bases. This CDR3 has 15 amino acids. Here the CDR3 DNA reads TGTGCCAGCACCATCCTAGCGGGTGCCCTGGGGGGGCAGTACTTC. It is translated as CASTILAGALGGQYF.

V is TRBV5-1 and J is TRBJ2-3; 7 bases line up with TRBD2. Germline V gives CDR1 SGHRS, CDR2 YFSETQ. The V gene end was trimmed by 1 base and the J gene end by 7 bases; junction bases not matched to a gene: 9. This CDR3 spans 15 amino acids. The CDR3 DNA sequence: TGCGCCAGCAGCTTGCCTAGCGGTTCCCGCCATACGCAGTATTTT. This sequence encodes CASSLPSGSRHTQYF.

The chain joins TRBV27 to TRBJ2-2; 7 bases are a match to TRBD2. Trimming took 2 bases from V and 7 from J; bases not matched to a gene: 7. Per the germline V gene, CDR1 is MNHEY and CDR2 is SMNVEV (reference sequence). There are 15 residues in the CDR3. The CDR3, as DNA: TGTGCCAGCAGTTTACTGGCGGGAGAGGGCGGGGAGCTGTTTTTT. This encodes CASSLLAGEGGELFF.

On this clone: This likely reflects a read error, since a far larger clone is one base away. The chain combines TRBV25-1 with TRBJ2-3; D not resolved. From germline, CDR1 is MGHDK and CDR2 SYGVNS. The CDR3 is made up of 10 amino acids. Trimming took off 8 bases at V and 7 bases at J, with 7 bases between the two ends. Here the CDR3 DNA reads TGTGCCAGCGGTCGGAATACGCAGTATTTT. Its translation: CASGRNTQYF.

V gene TRBV7-8 combines with J gene TRBJ2-1; D is undetermined. Trimming took off 4 bases at V and 3 bases at J, with 4 bases between the two ends. The length of the CDR3 is 12 residues. Germline lookup yields CDR1 SGHVS and CDR2 FQNEAQ. The CDR3 sequence is CASSSYYNEQFF. The DNA for the CDR3 is TGTGCCAGCAGCTCCTACTACAATGAGCAGTTCTTC.

V gene TRBV6-4 combines with J gene TRBJ2-7, with D perhaps matching TRBD2 (5 bases). Trimming stripped 7 bases from V and 1 base from J, with 14 bases between. Germline CDR1 MRHNA, CDR2 SNTAGT. The length of the CDR3 is 14 residues. CDR3 nucleotide sequence: TGTGCCAGCAAGGAGGACTTCGGGTCCTACGAGCAGTACTTC. Protein: CASKEDFGSYEQYF.

V is TRBV5-1 and J is TRBJ1-3; D is undetermined. Trimming took off 5 bases at V and 0 bases at J, with 12 bases between the two ends. Germline V gene lookup returns CDR1 SGHRS and CDR2 YFSETQ. The CDR3 consists of 15 residues. CDR3 sequence reads: CASRPGLLSGNTIYF. In DNA form, the CDR3 reads TGCGCCAGCAGGCCGGGTCTCCTCTCTGGAAACACCATATATTTT. The whole variable domain, filled in from reference TRBV5-1 and TRBJ1-3, reads KAGVTQTPRYLIKTRGQQVTLSCSPISGHRSVSWYQQTPGQGLQFLFEYFSETQRNKGNFPGRFSGRQFSNSRSEMNVSTLELGDSALYLCASRPGLLSGNTIYFGEGSWLTVV.

This chain uses TRBV4-3 with TRBJ2-3; no definite D call. The CDR3 spans 14 residues. V lost 4 bases and J 0 bases, leaving 8 bases between the germline ends. CDR1 and CDR2 from the germline V gene are LGHNA and YSLEER. CDR3 DNA: TGCGCCAGCAGCCCCCCGTACAGCACAGATACGCAGTATTTT. Its translation is CASSPPYSTDTQYF.

This clone was counted between two and nine times. V is TRBV5-1 and J is TRBJ1-5, with 7 nucleotides matching TRBD1. The CDR3 is 17 amino acids. Germline CDR1 is SGHRS and CDR2 is YFSETQ. The J segment lost 7 bases and the V segment lost 0 bases, leaving 13 bases of the junction unmatched. The CDR3, as DNA: TGCGCCAGCAGCTTGGATGTGACAGGGCCCTTTGGCCAGCCCCAGCATTTT. This encodes CASSLDVTGPFGQPQHF.

The chain carries TRBV19 and TRBJ2-7; 7 nucleotides line up with TRBD1. CDR1 is LNHDA, CDR2 SQIVND, per germline (reference sequence). The CDR3 runs 15 residues. J lost 7 bases, V lost 4 bases, and 13 bases had no gene match. CDR3 nucleotide sequence: TGTGCCAGTAGTACCGGGACAGCGAACCGGGGAGAGCAGTACTTC. Protein: CASSTGTANRGEQYF.

CDR3 protein: CASSPIKGYEQYF. DNA of the CDR3: TGTGCCAGCTCCCCTATTAAGGGCTACGAGCAGTACTTC. This chain joins TRBV18 and TRBJ2-7; D unclear. The ends were cut back, 6 bases at V and 3 bases at J, with 12 bases in the middle. The CDR3 contains 13 residues. CDR1 is KGHSH and CDR2 is LQKENI in the germline V gene.

The J gene is TRBJ1-3, the V gene TRBV2; no clear D gene. Trimming shortened V by 3 bases and J by 8 bases, and 17 bases separated the two germline ends. Germline values: CDR1 SNHLY, CDR2 FYNNEI. The CDR3 is 15 residues long. The CDR3 DNA is TGTGCCAGCAGTGAGGTTCGGGGAGGAGGAGACACCATATATTTT. Translating gives CASSEVRGGGDTIYF.

CDR3 region: CASSSTSGEQYF. CDR3 coding DNA: TGTGCCAGCAGTTCAACTAGCGGAGAGCAGTACTTC. The V and J genes are TRBV28 and TRBJ2-7; the match to TRBD2 covers 8 bases. The V gene's germline CDR1 is MDHEN and CDR2 SYDVKM. CDR3 length: 12 amino acids. V shed 4 bases, J shed 7 bases, and the junction held 3 bases outside the gene matches.

This clone has only a few counts. V and J are TRBV27 and TRBJ2-7; 13 bases fit TRBD2. Germline assignment: CDR1 MNHEY and CDR2 SMNVEV (reference sequence). Trimming at V came to 5 bases and at J to 2 bases, leaving 3 bases not matched to a gene. CDR3 length: 15 residues. The CDR3 DNA sequence: TGTGCCAGCAGTGAAGGACTAGCGGGAGCCTACGAGCAGTACTTC. Translation gives CASSEGLAGAYEQYF.

Comment on this clone: Other DNA sequences in the same sample also yield this CDR3. The rearrangement uses TRBV4-1 and TRBJ1-1; D uncertain. The CDR3 consists of 14 residues. Germline V gene data show CDR1 as MGHRA and CDR2 as YSYEKL. V was trimmed by 5 bases and J by 1 base, leaving 11 bases between them. CDR3 nucleotide sequence: TGCGCCAGCAGCTCCCCGACGGGGAACACTGAAGCTTTCTTT. Its protein product is CASSSPTGNTEAFF.

The rearrangement uses TRBV7-8 and TRBJ1-2, with TRBD1 matching 7 bases. There are 15 residues in the CDR3. CDR1 is SGHVS, CDR2 FQNEAQ, per germline. Germline trimming cut 2 bases from V and 2 bases from J; bases unmatched to any gene: 5. For the CDR3, the DNA is TGTGCCAGCAGCTTAAGGGACAGCTTCAACTATGGCTACACCTTC. Its protein product is CASSLRDSFNYGYTF.

This rearrangement joins TRBV18 to TRBJ1-5; D is possibly TRBD1 (6 bases). CDR3 length: 14 residues. V shed 4 bases and J shed 11 bases, with 18 bases lying between them. The germline CDR1 and CDR2 sequences are KGHSH and LQKENI. The CDR3 DNA reads as TGTGCCAGCTCACTTGACAGGCCCCCCTTGGCCCAGCATTTT. Protein product: CASSLDRPPLAQHF.

The chain combines TRBV7-2 with TRBJ1-3; D is ambiguous. Germline V CDR1 and CDR2: SGHTA, FQGNSA. The CDR3 totals 13 residues. V lost 5 bases to trimming and J lost 0 bases, with 5 bases between them. CDR3 loop: CASSPTSGNTIYF. CDR3 bases: TGTGCCAGCAGCCCTACCTCTGGAAACACCATATATTTT.

The V and J genes are TRBV29-1 and TRBJ2-5; the D is unclear. This CDR3 region has 13 residues. Deletions cut 4 bases from V and 2 bases from J, with 11 bases between. The V gene's germline CDR1 is SQVTM and CDR2 ANQGSEA. The CDR3 coding sequence is TGCAGCGTTGGGGTCAGTCGGCAAGAGACCCAGTACTTC. The encoded protein is CSVGVSRQETQYF. Together with reference TRBV29-1 and TRBJ2-5, the CDR3 gives the full variable domain: SAVISQKPSRDICQRGTSLTIQCQVDSQVTMMFWYRQQPGQSLTLIATANQGSEATYESGFVIDKFPISRPNLTFSTLTVSNMSPEDSSIYLCSVGVSRQETQYFGPGTRLLVL.

This chain joins TRBV18 and TRBJ2-7; D is tentatively TRBD1 or TRBD2 (5 bases each). From germline, CDR1 is KGHSH and CDR2 LQKENI. The CDR3 sequence is 14 residues long. V lost 3 bases and J lost 2, with 11 bases in between. The CDR3 is CASSPTLGAYEQYF. The DNA of the CDR3 is TGTGCCAGCTCACCCACTTTGGGGGCCTACGAGCAGTACTTC.

The genes are TRBV5-1 and TRBJ1-4; 7 bases map to TRBD1. V gave up 4 bases and J gave up 3 bases; unmatched junction bases: 3. This CDR3 is built from 14 residues. Per the germline V gene, CDR1 is SGHRS and CDR2 is YFSETQ. The CDR3 is CASSLTGSNEKLFF. The CDR3 coding sequence is TGCGCCAGCAGCCTGACAGGGTCTAATGAAAAACTGTTTTTT.

The genes are TRBV6-5 and TRBJ1-1, with TRBD1 identical over 7 bases. V lost 7 bases to trimming and J lost 5 bases; unmatched junction nucleotides: 7. In germline, CDR1 is MNHEY, CDR2 SVGAGI. The CDR3 runs to 13 residues. The CDR3 bases are TGTGCCAGCATCATCTCAGGGGGGACTGAAGCTTTCTTT. Translated, it gives CASIISGGTEAFF.

This clone was detected only once. V is TRBV2 and J is TRBJ1-2; D might be TRBD1 (5 bases). In germline, CDR1 is SNHLY, CDR2 FYNNEI. Trimming removed 7 bases from V and 4 bases from J, with 13 bases in between. The CDR3 has 13 amino acids. CDR3 DNA: TGTGCCAGCACTACCCTGAGGGGCTATGGCTACACCTTC. It yields the protein CASTTLRGYGYTF.

This sequence joins TRBV7-7 and TRBJ2-5, with 9 positions matching TRBD1. CDR3 size: 13 residues. Trimming removed 5 bases from V and 7 bases from J; junction bases left unmatched: 5. Looked up from germline, CDR1 is SSHAT and CDR2 is FNYEAQ (reference sequence). CDR3 bases: TGTGCCAGCAGCACGGACAGGGGCGGGACCCAGTACTTC. This sequence encodes CASSTDRGGTQYF.

A remark on this clone: A much bigger clone sits one base away, suggesting this may be a read error. At the DNA level, this CDR3 is encoded by other sequences in the same sample as well. The chain joins TRBV28 to TRBJ2-7; a weak D match, TRBD1 (5 bases). Per the germline V gene, CDR1 is MDHEN and CDR2 is SYDVKM. This CDR3 region has 12 residues. With 3 bases removed from V and 3 bases from J, the gap between germline ends came to 6 bases. The CDR3 region is CASSLGRYEQYF. CDR3 DNA: TGTGCCAGCAGTTTGGGGCGCTACGAGCAGTACTTC.

This clone was picked up many times. The gene calls are TRBV2 and TRBJ2-5; 12 positions match TRBD2. V shed 3 bases, J shed 5 bases, and the junction held 1 base outside the gene matches. The CDR3 extends over 14 amino acids. Germline CDR1 SNHLY, CDR2 FYNNEI. CDR3 sequence reads: CASSDLAGGETQYF. In DNA, the CDR3 is TGTGCCAGCAGTGATCTAGCGGGAGGGGAGACCCAGTACTTC. Full variable domain (outside the CDR3, taken from reference TRBV2 and TRBJ2-5): EPEVTQTPSHQVTQMGQEVILRCVPISNHLYFYWYRQILGQKVEFLVSFYNNEISEKSEIFDDQFSVERPDGSNFTLKIRSTKLEDSAMYFCASSDLAGGETQYFGPGTRLLVL.

The chain's CDR3 is CASSVGQGGDTEAFF. CDR3 coding DNA: TGTGCCAGCAGCGTAGGTCAGGGAGGGGACACTGAAGCTTTCTTT. The rearrangement joins TRBV9 to TRBJ1-1, with D possibly being TRBD1 (5 bases). The V end lost 0 bases, the J end lost 3 bases, and 12 bases lay between the germline ends. This CDR3 comprises 15 residues. Germline V gene data show CDR1 as SGDLS and CDR2 as YYNGEE. Drawing the rest from reference TRBV9 and TRBJ1-1, the complete variable domain is DSGVTQTPKHLITATGQRVTLRCSPRSGDLSVYWYQQSLDQGLQFLIQYYNGEERAKGNILERFSAQQFPDLHSELNLSSLELGDSALYFCASSVGQGGDTEAFFGQGTRLTVV.